A selection of T cell receptor beta chains follows, all from one sample in a study of cytomegalovirus exposure and HLA in healthy donors. Profiling relied on immunoSEQ multiplex PCR, and the TCRdb table lists in-frame clones only, not all of them. The data show roughly 100,000 clones, roughly 80% seen once. Sequencing was carried out using PBMCs. The source is a woman aged 40 to 55 in good health and CMV-seropositive. Both conserved end residues are part of each CDR3. D genes are given only for firm matches. Clone size appears in some rows only: once, few, many, or a class for an expanded clone.

abundance	v_gene	d_gene	j_gene	CDR3aa	CDR3nt
NA	TRBV7-2	NA	TRBJ2-7	CASSPLRPPYEQYF	TGTGCCAGCAGCCCCCTGAGGCCCCCCTACGAGCAGTACTTC
NA	TRBV27	TRBD2	TRBJ2-7	CASSREAGGSSYEQYF	TGTGCCAGCAGTCGAGAAGCGGGAGGGAGCTCCTACGAGCAGTACTTC
once	TRBV28	TRBD1	TRBJ2-7	CASRKGTGTLSYEQYF	TGTGCCAGCAGAAAAGGGACAGGGACCCTCTCCTACGAGCAGTACTTC
NA	TRBV13	TRBD1	TRBJ1-4	CASSREDRGREKLFF	TGTGCCAGCAGCCGCGAGGACAGGGGCCGGGAAAAACTGTTTTTT
NA	TRBV5-1	NA	TRBJ2-7	CASSLVGPRFEQYF	TGCGCCAGCAGCTTGGTCGGTCCACGGTTCGAGCAGTACTTC
once	TRBV6-1	NA	TRBJ2-3	CASRYPGSTDTQYF	TGTGCCAGCAGGTATCCCGGGTCCACAGATACGCAGTATTTT
NA	TRBV9	TRBD2	TRBJ2-1	CASSPTPGGYNEQFF	TGTGCCAGCAGCCCCACCCCGGGAGGTTACAATGAGCAGTTCTTC
few	TRBV7-2	NA	TRBJ1-1	CASSLNRPVTGQIQAFF	TGTGCCAGCAGCTTAAACCGACCAGTTACCGGACAGATTCAAGCTTTCTTT
NA	TRBV28	TRBD1	TRBJ1-4	CASQGQGSFTNEKLFF	TGTGCCAGCCAGGGACAGGGGAGCTTTACTAATGAAAAACTGTTTTTT
once	TRBV18	TRBD1	TRBJ2-1	CASSPGDRGYNEQFF	TGTGCCAGCTCACCCGGGGACAGGGGTTACAATGAGCAGTTCTTC
once	TRBV6-1	NA	TRBJ2-5	CASSELEETQYF	TGTGCCAGCAGTGAACTAGAAGAGACCCAGTACTTC
NA	TRBV25-1	NA	TRBJ2-3	CASSDGQSPQWGTDTQYF	TGTGCCAGCAGTGACGGACAGAGCCCACAATGGGGCACAGATACGCAGTATTTT
few	TRBV29-1	TRBD1	TRBJ1-2	CSDYLTGGFGYTF	TGCAGCGACTATTTGACAGGGGGCTTTGGCTACACCTTC
NA	TRBV11-3	NA	TRBJ1-1	CASSSLPAGHMNTEAFF	TGTGCCAGCAGCTCCCTTCCGGCAGGGCACATGAACACTGAAGCTTTCTTT
NA	TRBV19	NA	TRBJ2-3	CASRRSRATDTQYF	TGTGCCAGTAGAAGAAGCAGGGCCACAGATACGCAGTATTTT
once	TRBV10-3	TRBD1	TRBJ2-3	CAISESLGTDLTDTQYF	TGTGCCATCAGTGAGTCTCTAGGGACAGACCTCACAGATACGCAGTATTTT
NA	TRBV2	TRBD2	TRBJ2-5	CASSDGWGTSGEETQYF	TGTGCCAGCAGTGACGGGTGGGGGACTAGCGGAGAAGAGACCCAGTACTTC
NA	TRBV7-2	TRBD1	TRBJ2-2	CASSLGRQGGLFF	TGTGCCAGCAGCTTAGGGAGACAGGGGGGGCTGTTTTTT
NA	TRBV4-2	TRBD1	TRBJ1-2	CASSQAPLTGREGYTF	TGTGCCAGCAGCCAAGCACCCCTGACAGGGCGAGAGGGCTACACCTTC
NA	TRBV29-1	NA	TRBJ1-2	CSVPEGTF	TGCAGCGTCCCCGAGGGAACCTTC
NA	TRBV7-9	NA	TRBJ2-3	CASSLRYREGNTDTQYF	TGTGCCAGCAGCTTACGCTACAGGGAGGGGAACACAGATACGCAGTATTTT
NA	TRBV9	NA	TRBJ2-6	CASSVDRAGANVLTF	TGTGCCAGCAGCGTAGACAGGGCTGGGGCCAACGTCCTGACTTTC
few	TRBV18	TRBD1	TRBJ1-2	CASSPINGRTGGYGYTF	TGTGCCAGCTCACCGATAAATGGCCGGACAGGGGGTTATGGCTACACCTTC
NA	TRBV2	TRBD1	TRBJ2-5	CASNLGQGIRETQYF	TGTGCCAGCAATTTAGGACAGGGGATTCGAGAGACCCAGTACTTC
NA	TRBV19	TRBD1	TRBJ1-6	CASSSPGGSPLHF	TGTGCCAGTAGTTCCCCAGGGGGATCACCCCTCCACTTT
once	TRBV2	TRBD1	TRBJ1-5	CASSEEFIWGQGGQPQHF	TGTGCCAGCAGTGAAGAATTTATTTGGGGACAGGGTGGACAGCCCCAGCATTTT
NA	TRBV18	TRBD1	TRBJ2-7	CASSVRQGSYEQYF	TGTGCCAGCTCAGTTCGACAGGGCTCCTACGAGCAGTACTTC
NA	TRBV5-8	TRBD1	TRBJ1-2	CASSLIRTGGGYTF	TGTGCCAGCAGCTTGATCCGGACAGGGGGCGGCTACACCTTC
NA	TRBV11-2	TRBD2	TRBJ2-7	CASSLTLAGGTYEQYF	TGTGCCAGCAGCTTAACGCTAGCGGGAGGAACATACGAGCAGTACTTC
NA	TRBV5-4	NA	TRBJ1-3	CASSRSTAGNTIYF	TGTGCCAGCAGCCGGTCGACAGCTGGAAACACCATATATTTT
NA	TRBV7-9	NA	TRBJ2-1	CASSLSVPSYNEQFF	TGTGCCAGCAGCTTATCGGTACCCTCCTACAATGAGCAGTTCTTC
NA	TRBV5-1	TRBD1	TRBJ1-1	CASRDSNTEAFF	TGCGCCAGCCGGGACAGCAACACTGAAGCTTTCTTT
NA	TRBV27	TRBD2	TRBJ2-1	CASTTSGRIDEQFF	TGTGCCAGCACGACTAGCGGGAGAATTGATGAGCAGTTCTTC
NA	TRBV9	NA	TRBJ2-2	CASTGQPEGGTGELFF	TGTGCCAGCACCGGACAGCCCGAGGGCGGGACCGGGGAGCTGTTTTTT
NA	TRBV27	NA	TRBJ1-4	CASSPGVATNEKLFF	TGTGCCAGCAGTCCAGGGGTTGCAACTAATGAAAAACTGTTTTTT
NA	TRBV6-1	NA	TRBJ2-7	CVIARGRGYEQYF	TGTGTCATCGCCAGGGGTCGGGGCTACGAGCAGTACTTC
NA	TRBV29-1	NA	TRBJ2-1	CSVERQYNEQFF	TGCAGCGTTGAGAGGCAGTACAATGAGCAGTTCTTC
NA	TRBV2	TRBD2	TRBJ2-3	CASKGGLAGDTQYF	TGTGCCAGCAAAGGGGGGCTAGCGGGGGATACGCAGTATTTT
NA	TRBV11-2	TRBD2	TRBJ2-7	CASSLEVAGTYEQYF	TGTGCCAGCAGCTTAGAGGTAGCGGGGACCTACGAGCAGTACTTC